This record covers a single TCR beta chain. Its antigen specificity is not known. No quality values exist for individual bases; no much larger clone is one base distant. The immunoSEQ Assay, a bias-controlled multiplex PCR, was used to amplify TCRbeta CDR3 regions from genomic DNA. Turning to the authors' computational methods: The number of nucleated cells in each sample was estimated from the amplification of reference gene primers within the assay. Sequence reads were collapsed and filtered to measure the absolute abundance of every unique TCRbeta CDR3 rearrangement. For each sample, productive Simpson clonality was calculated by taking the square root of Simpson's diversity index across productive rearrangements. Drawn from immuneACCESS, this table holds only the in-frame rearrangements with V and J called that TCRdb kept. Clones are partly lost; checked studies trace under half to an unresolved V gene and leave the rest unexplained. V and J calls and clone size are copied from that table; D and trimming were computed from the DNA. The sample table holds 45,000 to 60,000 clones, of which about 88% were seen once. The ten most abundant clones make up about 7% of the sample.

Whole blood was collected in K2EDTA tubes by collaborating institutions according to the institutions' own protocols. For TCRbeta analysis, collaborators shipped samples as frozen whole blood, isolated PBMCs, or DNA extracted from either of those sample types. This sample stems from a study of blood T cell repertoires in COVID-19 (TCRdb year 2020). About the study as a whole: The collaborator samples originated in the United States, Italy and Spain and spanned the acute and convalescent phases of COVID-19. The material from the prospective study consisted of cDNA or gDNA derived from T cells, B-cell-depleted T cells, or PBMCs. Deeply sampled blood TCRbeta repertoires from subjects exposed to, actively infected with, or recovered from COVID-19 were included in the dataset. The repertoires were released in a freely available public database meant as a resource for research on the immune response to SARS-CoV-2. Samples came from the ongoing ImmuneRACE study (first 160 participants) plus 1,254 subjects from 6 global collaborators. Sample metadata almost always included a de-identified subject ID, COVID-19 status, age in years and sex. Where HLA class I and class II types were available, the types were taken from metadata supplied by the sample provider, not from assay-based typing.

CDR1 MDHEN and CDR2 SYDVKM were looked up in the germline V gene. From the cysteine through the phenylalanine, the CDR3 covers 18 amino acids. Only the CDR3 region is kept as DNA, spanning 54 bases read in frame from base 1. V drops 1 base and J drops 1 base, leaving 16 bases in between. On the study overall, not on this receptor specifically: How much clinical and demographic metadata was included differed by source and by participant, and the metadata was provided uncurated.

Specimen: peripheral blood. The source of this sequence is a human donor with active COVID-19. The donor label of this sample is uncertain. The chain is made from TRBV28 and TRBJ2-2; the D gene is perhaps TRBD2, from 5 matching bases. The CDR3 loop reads CASSLFVSDRENTGELFF. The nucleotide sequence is TGTGCCAGCAGTTTATTCGTTAGTGATCGGGAGAACACCGGGGAGCTGTTTTTT.